Listed below are T cell receptor beta chains from one sample, sequenced in a study of blood T cell repertoires in COVID-19. Assay used: immunoSEQ multiplex PCR; TCRdb lists only in-frame clones, some missing. Of fewer than 180,000 clones listed, roughly 90% were seen once; the top ten hold less than 4.5%. Material for sequencing was peripheral blood. These receptors originate from a woman aged 60 to 75 with active or convalescent COVID-19. Both conserved end residues are part of each CDR3. D genes are given only for firm matches. Not all rows give a size; the values are once, few, many and, for expanded clones, a class.

clone size	V gene	D gene	J gene	CDR3 protein	CDR3 DNA
few	TRBV11-2	NA	TRBJ1-1	CASSRQNTEAFF	TGTGCCAGCAGCCGACAGAACACTGAAGCTTTCTTT
NA	TRBV3-1/TRBV3-2	TRBD2	TRBJ2-1	CASSQVLAGYNEQFF	TGTGCCAGCAGCCAAGTCTTAGCGGGTTACAATGAGCAGTTCTTC
NA	TRBV19	NA	TRBJ1-2	CASSKLSDPRGYGYTF	TGTGCCAGTAGTAAATTGTCGGACCCGCGGGGCTATGGCTACACCTTC
NA	TRBV4-3	NA	TRBJ1-1	CASSQQGMVTEAFF	TGCGCCAGCAGCCAGCAGGGAATGGTCACTGAAGCTTTCTTT
NA	TRBV7-9	NA	TRBJ2-1	CASSLSGGYNEQFF	TGTGCCAGCAGCTTATCAGGAGGATACAATGAGCAGTTCTTC
NA	TRBV5-1	TRBD2	TRBJ2-5	CASSLGQTSGGQETQYF	TGCGCCAGCAGCTTGGGGCAGACTAGCGGGGGGCAAGAGACCCAGTACTTC
NA	TRBV6-5	NA	TRBJ1-1	CASRGAGEAFF	TGTGCCAGCAGAGGGGCAGGGGAAGCTTTCTTT
NA	TRBV27	NA	TRBJ1-1	CASSHQMNTEAFF	TGTGCCAGCAGCCATCAAATGAACACTGAAGCTTTCTTT
NA	TRBV6-2/TRBV6-3	TRBD1	TRBJ2-7	CASSYSMGQSYEQYF	TGTGCCAGCAGTTACTCGATGGGACAGTCCTACGAGCAGTACTTC
NA	TRBV15	NA	TRBJ1-3	CATSRESEGLGNTIYF	TGTGCCACCAGCAGAGAGTCGGAGGGGCTAGGAAACACCATATATTTT
NA	TRBV19	TRBD1	TRBJ1-5	CATQGDVLTQPQHF	TGTGCCACCCAGGGGGATGTATTGACTCAGCCCCAGCATTTT
NA	TRBV7-2	NA	TRBJ2-7	CASSLSSGLAYEQYF	TGTGCCAGCAGCTTAAGTTCAGGCTTGGCCTACGAGCAGTACTTC
NA	TRBV13	NA	TRBJ1-2	CASSLGDLGGYGYTF	TGTGCCAGCAGCTTAGGGGATTTGGGGGGCTATGGCTACACCTTC
many	TRBV10-3	TRBD1	TRBJ1-4	CAIRGTGINEKLFF	TGTGCCATCAGGGGGACAGGCATTAATGAAAAACTGTTTTTT
NA	TRBV19	TRBD2	TRBJ2-3	CASSTSRGGLATPTDTQYF	TGTGCCAGTAGTACGTCCCGCGGGGGACTAGCGACTCCCACAGATACGCAGTATTTT
NA	TRBV30	TRBD1	TRBJ2-2	CAWSVTGGTGELFF	TGTGCCTGGAGTGTTACAGGGGGCACCGGGGAGCTGTTTTTT
once	TRBV5-1	NA	TRBJ1-1	CASSLRQNTEAFF	TGCGCCAGCAGCCTTAGACAGAACACTGAAGCTTTCTTT
NA	TRBV5-1	NA	TRBJ1-1	CASSLWTTNTEAFF	TGCGCCAGCAGCTTATGGACAACGAACACTGAAGCTTTCTTT
once	TRBV5-6	TRBD2	TRBJ2-7	CASSFSGGAGYEQYF	TGTGCCAGCAGCTTTAGCGGGGGGGCCGGGTACGAGCAGTACTTC
NA	TRBV5-1	TRBD1	TRBJ2-5	CASSAMTGSETQYF	TGCGCCAGCAGCGCAATGACAGGGTCAGAGACCCAGTACTTC
NA	TRBV30	TRBD1	TRBJ1-1	CAWSRTGGTEAFF	TGTGCCTGGAGTCGGACAGGGGGGACTGAAGCTTTCTTT
NA	TRBV10-3	TRBD1	TRBJ2-1	CAISEGGQGYNEQFF	TGTGCCATCAGTGAAGGGGGACAGGGCTACAATGAGCAGTTCTTC
NA	TRBV12-3/TRBV12-4	TRBD1	TRBJ1-5	CASGQGVHQPQHF	TGTGCCAGCGGACAGGGGGTACATCAGCCCCAGCATTTT